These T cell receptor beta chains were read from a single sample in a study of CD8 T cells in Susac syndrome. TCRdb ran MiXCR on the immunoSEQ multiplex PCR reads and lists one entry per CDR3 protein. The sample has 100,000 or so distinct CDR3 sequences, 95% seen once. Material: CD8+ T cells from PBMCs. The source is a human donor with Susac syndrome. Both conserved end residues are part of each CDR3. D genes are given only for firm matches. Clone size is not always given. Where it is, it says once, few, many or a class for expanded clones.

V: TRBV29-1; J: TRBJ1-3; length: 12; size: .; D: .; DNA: TGCAGCGTGCTTTTGCGAGGGGCTACCATATATTTT; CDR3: CSVLLRGATIYF
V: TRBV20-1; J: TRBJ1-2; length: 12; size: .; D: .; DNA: TGCAGTGCTAGGCCCAGGGAGCTTGGCTACACCTTC; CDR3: CSARPRELGYTF
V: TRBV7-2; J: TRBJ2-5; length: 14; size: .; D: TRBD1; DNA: TGTGCCAGCAGCTTAACAGGGGCGGGAGAGACCCAGTACTTC; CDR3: CASSLTGAGETQYF
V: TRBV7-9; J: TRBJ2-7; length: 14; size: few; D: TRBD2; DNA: TGTGCCAGCTCCCCGGGGGGGAACTCCTACGAGCAGTACTTC; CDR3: CASSPGGNSYEQYF
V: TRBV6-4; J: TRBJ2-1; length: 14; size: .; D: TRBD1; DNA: TGTGCCAGCAGTGACTCTACAGGGGGCAATGAGCAGTTCTTC; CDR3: CASSDSTGGNEQFF
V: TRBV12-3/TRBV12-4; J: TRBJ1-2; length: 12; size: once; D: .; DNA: TGTGCCAGCAGTTTTGGTGGCTATCAAAACACCTTC; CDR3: CASSFGGYQNTF
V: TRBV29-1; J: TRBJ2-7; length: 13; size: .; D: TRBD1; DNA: TGCAGCGCGGTGGGGACAGGCGGCGGCGAGCAGTACTTC; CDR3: CSAVGTGGGEQYF
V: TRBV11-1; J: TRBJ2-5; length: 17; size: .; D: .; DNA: TGTGCCAGCAGCCCTACTGGGGGCACGACAGATCAAGAGACCCAGTACTTC; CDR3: CASSPTGGTTDQETQYF
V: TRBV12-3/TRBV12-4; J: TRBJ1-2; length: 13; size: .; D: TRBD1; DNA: TGTGCCAGCAGTTACGGGACAGGGACTGGCTACACCTTC; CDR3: CASSYGTGTGYTF
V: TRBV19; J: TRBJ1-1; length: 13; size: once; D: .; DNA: TGTGCCAGTAGATCGAGGACAGAGATTGAAGCTTTCTTT; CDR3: CASRSRTEIEAFF
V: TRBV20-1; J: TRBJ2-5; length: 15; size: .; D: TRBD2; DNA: TGCAGTGCCTTCAAGACTAGCGGGAACCAAGAGACCCAGTACTTC; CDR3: CSAFKTSGNQETQYF
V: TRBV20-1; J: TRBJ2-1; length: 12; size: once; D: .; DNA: TGCAGTGCGGGGGACTGGCTGGATGAGCAGTTCTTC; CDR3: CSAGDWLDEQFF
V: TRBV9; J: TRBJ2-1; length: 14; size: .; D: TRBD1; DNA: TGTGCCAGCAGCGCCGGGACAGCCTCCAATGAGCAGTTCTTC; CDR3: CASSAGTASNEQFF
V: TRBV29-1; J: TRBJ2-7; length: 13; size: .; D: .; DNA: TGCAGCGTTGAGTCGCCGGTTGCCTACGAGCAGTACTTC; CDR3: CSVESPVAYEQYF
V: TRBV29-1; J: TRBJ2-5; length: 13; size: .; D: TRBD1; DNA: TGCAGCGTTCGGGACAGTACGGGAGAGACCCAGTACTTC; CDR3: CSVRDSTGETQYF